This T cell receptor (beta chain) emerged from a study of blood T cell repertoires in COVID-19. Study as a whole: The origin of the acute and convalescent COVID-19 samples was the United States, Italy and Spain. The analysed material was cDNA or gDNA that came from T cells, B-cell-depleted T cells, or PBMCs.

Original handling: The assay estimated nucleated cells by amplifying reference gene primers. The protocol was immunoSEQ multiplex PCR, while the TCRdb copy is restricted to in-frame clones and leaves out a portion. V, J and clone size are taken as reported in that table, and D and trimming were inferred from the DNA itself. The sample yields more than 150,000 clones, more than 75% seen once. The ends lost 5 bases at V and 1 base at J; junction bases unmatched: 9. The CDR3 sequence is 17 residues long. Looked up from germline, CDR1 is MNHNY and CDR2 is SVGAGI (reference sequence). Sequences were obtained from peripheral blood. The TCR was taken from a woman in her late teens or twenties who had recovered from COVID-19. The V and J genes are TRBV6-6 and TRBJ1-5; 9 nucleotides match TRBD1. The CDR3 region has the DNA TGTGCCAGCAGTCCCCGAGGACAGGGGAAGAGCAATCAGCCCCAGCATTTT. Its protein product is CASSPRGQGKSNQPQHF.